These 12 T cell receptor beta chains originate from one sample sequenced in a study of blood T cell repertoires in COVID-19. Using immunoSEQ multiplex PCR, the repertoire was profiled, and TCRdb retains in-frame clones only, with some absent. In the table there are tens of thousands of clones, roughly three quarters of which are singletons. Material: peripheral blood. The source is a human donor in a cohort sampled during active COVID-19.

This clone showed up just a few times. This CDR3 is CASSQGAGFQPQHF. CDR3 nucleotides: TGTGCCAGCAGCCAGGGGGCAGGGTTTCAGCCCCAGCATTTT. The gene calls are TRBV7-9 and TRBJ1-5; 8 bases are shared with TRBD1. The CDR3 contains 14 residues. Trimming took 5 bases from V and 6 from J; bases not matched to a gene: 6. Germline-derived CDR1 and CDR2 are SEHNR and FQNEAQ (reference sequence).

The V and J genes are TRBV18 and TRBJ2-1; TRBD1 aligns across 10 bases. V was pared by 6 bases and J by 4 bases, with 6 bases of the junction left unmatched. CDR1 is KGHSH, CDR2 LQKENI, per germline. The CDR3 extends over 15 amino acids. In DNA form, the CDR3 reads TGTGCCAGCTCGTATGGACAGGGGGTTTACAATGAGCAGTTCTTC. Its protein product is CASSYGQGVYNEQFF.

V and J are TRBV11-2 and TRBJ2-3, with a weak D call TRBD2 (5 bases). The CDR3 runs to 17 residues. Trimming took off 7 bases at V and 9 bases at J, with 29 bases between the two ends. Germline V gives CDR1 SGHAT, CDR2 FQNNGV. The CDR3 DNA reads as TGTGCCAGCAACCCCTTGAATGAGCGGAATACACAGATGACGCAGTATTTT. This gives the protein CASNPLNERNTQMTQYF. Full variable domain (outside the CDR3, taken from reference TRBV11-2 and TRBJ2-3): EAGVAQSPRYKIIEKRQSVAFWCNPISGHATLYWYQQILGQGPKLLIQFQNNGVVDDSQLPKDRFSAERLKGVDSTLKIQPAKLEDSAVYLCASNPLNERNTQMTQYFGPGTRLTVL.

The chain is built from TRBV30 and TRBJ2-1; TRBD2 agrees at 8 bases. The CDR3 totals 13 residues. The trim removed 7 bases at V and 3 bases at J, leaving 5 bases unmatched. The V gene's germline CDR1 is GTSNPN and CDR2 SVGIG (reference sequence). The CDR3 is CAYREGRYNEQFF. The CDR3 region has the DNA TGTGCCTACCGGGAGGGCCGCTACAATGAGCAGTTCTTC. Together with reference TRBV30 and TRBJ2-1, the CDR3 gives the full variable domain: SQTIHQWPATLVQPVGSPLSLECTVEGTSNPNLYWYRQAAGRGLQLLFYSVGIGQISSEVPQNLSASRPQDRQFILSSKKLLLSDSGFYLCAYREGRYNEQFFGPGTRLTVL.

The CDR3 nucleotides are TGTGCCAGCAGCACCCGACAGGGGACGAGAGAGACCCAGTACTTC. It translates to CASSTRQGTRETQYF. The V gene is TRBV7-8, the J gene TRBJ2-5; 8 bases are shared with TRBD1. V was clipped by 5 bases and J by 4 bases; unmatched bases: 9. There are 15 residues in the CDR3. The V gene's germline CDR1 is SGHVS and CDR2 FQNEAQ.

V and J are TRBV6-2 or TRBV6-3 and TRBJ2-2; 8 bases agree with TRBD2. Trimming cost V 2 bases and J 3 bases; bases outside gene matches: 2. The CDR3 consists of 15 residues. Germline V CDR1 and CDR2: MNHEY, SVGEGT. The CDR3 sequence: CASSYQREYTGELFF. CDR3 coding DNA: TGTGCCAGCAGTTACCAGCGGGAGTACACCGGGGAGCTGTTTTTT.

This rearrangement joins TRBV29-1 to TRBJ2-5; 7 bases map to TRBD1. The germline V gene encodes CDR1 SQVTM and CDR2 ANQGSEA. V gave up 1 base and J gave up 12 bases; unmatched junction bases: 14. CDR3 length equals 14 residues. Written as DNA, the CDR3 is TGCAGCGTTGAAGGGGGACAGTCAAGAGGTGCAAAGTACTTC. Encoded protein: CSVEGGQSRGAKYF.

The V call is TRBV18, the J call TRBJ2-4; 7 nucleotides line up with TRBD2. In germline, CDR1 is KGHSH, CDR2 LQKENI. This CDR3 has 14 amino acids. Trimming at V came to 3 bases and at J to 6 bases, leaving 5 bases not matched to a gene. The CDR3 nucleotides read TGTGCCAGCTCACCTCTAGCGGTCGGAAACATTCAGTACTTC. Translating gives CASSPLAVGNIQYF.

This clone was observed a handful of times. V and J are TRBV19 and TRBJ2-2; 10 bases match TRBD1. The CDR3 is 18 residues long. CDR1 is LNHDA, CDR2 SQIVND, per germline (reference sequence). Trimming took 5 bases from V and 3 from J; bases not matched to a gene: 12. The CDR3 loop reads CASSVRQGAGEDTGELFF. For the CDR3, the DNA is TGTGCCAGTAGTGTTAGACAGGGGGCTGGGGAGGACACCGGGGAGCTGTTTTTT.

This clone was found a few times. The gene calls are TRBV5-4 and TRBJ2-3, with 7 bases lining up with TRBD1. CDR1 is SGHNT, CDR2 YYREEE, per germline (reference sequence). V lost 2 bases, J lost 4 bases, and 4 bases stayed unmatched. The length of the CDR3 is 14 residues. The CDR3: CASSFRQGPDTQYF. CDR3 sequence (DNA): TGTGCCAGCAGCTTCCGACAGGGTCCAGATACGCAGTATTTT.

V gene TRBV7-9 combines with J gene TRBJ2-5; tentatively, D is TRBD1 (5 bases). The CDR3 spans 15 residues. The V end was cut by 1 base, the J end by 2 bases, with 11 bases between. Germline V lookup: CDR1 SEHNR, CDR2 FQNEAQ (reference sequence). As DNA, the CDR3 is TGTGCCAGCAGCTTAGGGGCAGGGTCGCAAGAGACCCAGTACTTC. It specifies CASSLGAGSQETQYF.

The CDR3 is CASSQPGTVAEAFF. CDR3 coding DNA: TGTGCCAGCAGCCAACCAGGGACTGTCGCTGAAGCTTTCTTT. The rearrangement uses TRBV3-1 (or the pseudogene TRBV3-2) and TRBJ1-1; weak D call: TRBD1 (5 bases). This CDR3 has 14 amino acids. With 2 bases removed from V and 6 bases from J, the gap between germline ends came to 13 bases. CDR1 is LGHDT, CDR2 YNNKEL, per germline (reference sequence).